The TCR beta chain under discussion was sequenced for a study of T cells in localized non-small cell lung cancer. Overall study findings and caveats: Because sequencing included only one region (of the tumor), heterogeneity remains possible. Adjacent lung had a median around 60 of the 100 largest tumor clones. Maximal T cell clonality occurred in uninvolved adjacent lung, with tumor ranking below it.

Remarks on this clone: The antigen is undetermined.

V was shortened by 8 bases and J by 0 bases, with 7 bases between the two germline ends. Germline CDR1 is SNHLY and CDR2 is FYNNEI. The CDR3 contains 13 residues. The method was immunoSEQ multiplex PCR; TCRdb's version includes in-frame clones alone and lacks a portion of them. The sample includes 5,000 to 7,000 clones, 25% to 35% of them seen just once. This receptor was obtained from a female donor of 60 years or more with stage I lung adenocarcinoma. The sample consisted of lung tumor tissue, taken before any cancer treatment. The V call is TRBV2, the J call TRBJ1-4; D unclear. Here the CDR3 DNA reads TGTGCCAGCGGAGGGCCAACTAATGAAAAACTGTTTTTT. The encoded protein is CASGGPTNEKLFF.